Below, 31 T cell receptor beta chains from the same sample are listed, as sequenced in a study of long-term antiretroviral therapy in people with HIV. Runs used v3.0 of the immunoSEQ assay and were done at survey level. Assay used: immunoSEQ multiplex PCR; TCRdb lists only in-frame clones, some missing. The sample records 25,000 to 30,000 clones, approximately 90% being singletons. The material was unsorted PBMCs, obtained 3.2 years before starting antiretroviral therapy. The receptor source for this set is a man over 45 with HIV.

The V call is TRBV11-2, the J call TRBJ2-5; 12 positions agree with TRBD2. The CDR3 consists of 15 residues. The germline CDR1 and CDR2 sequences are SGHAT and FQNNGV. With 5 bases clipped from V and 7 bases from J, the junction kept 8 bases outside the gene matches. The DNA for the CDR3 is TGTGCCAGCAGCCCACTAGCGGGGGGCTACCGGACCCAGTACTTC. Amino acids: CASSPLAGGYRTQYF.

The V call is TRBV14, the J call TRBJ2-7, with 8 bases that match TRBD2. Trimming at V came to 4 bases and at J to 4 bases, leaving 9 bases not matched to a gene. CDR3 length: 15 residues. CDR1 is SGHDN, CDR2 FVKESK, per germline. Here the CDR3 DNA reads TGTGCCAGCAGCCTACCGGGACTAGAAGCGTACGAGCAGTACTTC. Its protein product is CASSLPGLEAYEQYF.

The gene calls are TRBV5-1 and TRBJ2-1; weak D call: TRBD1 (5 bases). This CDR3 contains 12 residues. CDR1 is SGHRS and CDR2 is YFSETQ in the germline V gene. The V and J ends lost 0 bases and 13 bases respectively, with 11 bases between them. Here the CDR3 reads CASSLATDKQFF. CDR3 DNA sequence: TGCGCCAGCAGCTTGGCGACAGATAAACAGTTCTTC. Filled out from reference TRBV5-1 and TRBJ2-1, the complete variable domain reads KAGVTQTPRYLIKTRGQQVTLSCSPISGHRSVSWYQQTPGQGLQFLFEYFSETQRNKGNFPGRFSGRQFSNSRSEMNVSTLELGDSALYLCASSLATDKQFFGPGTRLTVL.

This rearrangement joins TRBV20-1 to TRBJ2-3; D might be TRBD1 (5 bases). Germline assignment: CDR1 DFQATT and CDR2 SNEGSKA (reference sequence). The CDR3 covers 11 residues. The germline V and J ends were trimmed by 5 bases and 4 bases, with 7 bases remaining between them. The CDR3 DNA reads TGCAGTGCTTTCAGGGCAGATACGCAGTATTTT. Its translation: CSAFRADTQYF.

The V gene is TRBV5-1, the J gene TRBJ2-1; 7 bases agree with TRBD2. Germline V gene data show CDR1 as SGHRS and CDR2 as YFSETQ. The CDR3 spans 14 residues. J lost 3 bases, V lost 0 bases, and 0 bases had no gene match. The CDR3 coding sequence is TGCGCCAGCAGCTTGGGCGGGAGCTACAATGAGCAGTTCTTC. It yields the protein CASSLGGSYNEQFF. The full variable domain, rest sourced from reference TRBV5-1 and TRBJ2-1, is KAGVTQTPRYLIKTRGQQVTLSCSPISGHRSVSWYQQTPGQGLQFLFEYFSETQRNKGNFPGRFSGRQFSNSRSEMNVSTLELGDSALYLCASSLGGSYNEQFFGPGTRLTVL.

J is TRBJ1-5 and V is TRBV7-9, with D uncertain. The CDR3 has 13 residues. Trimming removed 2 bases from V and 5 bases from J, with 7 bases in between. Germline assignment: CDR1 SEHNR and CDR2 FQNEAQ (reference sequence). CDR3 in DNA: TGTGCCAGCAGCTTAACTGATTATCAGCCCCAGCATTTT. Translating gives CASSLTDYQPQHF.

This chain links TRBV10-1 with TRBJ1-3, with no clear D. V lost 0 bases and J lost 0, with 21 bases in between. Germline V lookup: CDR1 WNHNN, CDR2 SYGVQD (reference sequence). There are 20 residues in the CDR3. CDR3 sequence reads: CASSESGIAAVRNSGNTIYF. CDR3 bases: TGCGCCAGCAGTGAGTCGGGCATCGCCGCAGTGAGAAACTCTGGAAACACCATATATTTT.

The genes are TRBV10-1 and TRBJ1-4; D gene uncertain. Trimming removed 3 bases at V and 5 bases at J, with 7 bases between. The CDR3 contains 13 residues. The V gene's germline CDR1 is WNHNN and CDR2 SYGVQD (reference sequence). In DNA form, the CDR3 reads TGCGCCAGCAGTGATAATTTCAATGAAAAACTGTTTTTT. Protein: CASSDNFNEKLFF.

CDR3 DNA: TGTGCCAGCAGCTTAAGGTTCCATTTGGGCACCGGGGAGCTGTTTTTT. Protein: CASSLRFHLGTGELFF. The chain combines TRBV7-3 with TRBJ2-2; D is uncertain. This CDR3 contains 16 residues. CDR1 SGHTA and CDR2 FQGTGA come from the germline V gene. With 1 base removed from V and 4 bases from J, the gap between germline ends came to 13 bases.

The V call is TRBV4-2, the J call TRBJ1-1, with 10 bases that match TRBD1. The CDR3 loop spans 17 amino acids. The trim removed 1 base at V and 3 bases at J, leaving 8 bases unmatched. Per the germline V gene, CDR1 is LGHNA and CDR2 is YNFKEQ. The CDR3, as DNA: TGTGCCAGCAGCCAAGGTGGGACAGGGGATTCTGACACTGAAGCTTTCTTT. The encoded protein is CASSQGGTGDSDTEAFF.

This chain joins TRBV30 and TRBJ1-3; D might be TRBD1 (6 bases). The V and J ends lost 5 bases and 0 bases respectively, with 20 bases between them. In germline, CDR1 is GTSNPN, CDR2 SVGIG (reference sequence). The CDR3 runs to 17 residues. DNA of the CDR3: TGTGCCTGGGCGACTCTACAGGGAAGAGCCTCTGGAAACACCATATATTTT. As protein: CAWATLQGRASGNTIYF.

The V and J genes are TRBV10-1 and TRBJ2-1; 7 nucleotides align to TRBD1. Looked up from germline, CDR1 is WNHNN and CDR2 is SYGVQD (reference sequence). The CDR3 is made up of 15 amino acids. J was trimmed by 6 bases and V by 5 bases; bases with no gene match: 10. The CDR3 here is CASSPTGVDINEQFF. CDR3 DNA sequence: TGCGCCAGCAGTCCAACAGGGGTAGATATCAATGAGCAGTTCTTC.

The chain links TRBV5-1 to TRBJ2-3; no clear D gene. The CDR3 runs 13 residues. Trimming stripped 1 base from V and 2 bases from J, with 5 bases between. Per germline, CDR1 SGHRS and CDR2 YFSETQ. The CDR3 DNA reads TGCGCCAGCAGCTTGACGCACACAGATACGCAGTATTTT. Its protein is CASSLTHTDTQYF.

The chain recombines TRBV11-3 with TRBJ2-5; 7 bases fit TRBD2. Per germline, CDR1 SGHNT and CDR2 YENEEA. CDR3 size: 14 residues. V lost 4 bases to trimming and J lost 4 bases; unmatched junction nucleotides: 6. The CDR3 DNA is TGTGCCAGCAGCTCCTCTTGGGAGGGAGAGACCCAGTACTTC. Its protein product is CASSSSWEGETQYF.

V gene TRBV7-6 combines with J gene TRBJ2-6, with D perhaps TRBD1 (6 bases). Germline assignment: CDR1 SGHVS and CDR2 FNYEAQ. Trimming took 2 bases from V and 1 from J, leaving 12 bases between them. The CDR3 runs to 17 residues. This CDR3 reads CASSLNQGRSGANVLTF. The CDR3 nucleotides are TGTGCCAGCAGCTTAAATCAGGGGCGATCTGGGGCCAACGTCCTGACTTTC.

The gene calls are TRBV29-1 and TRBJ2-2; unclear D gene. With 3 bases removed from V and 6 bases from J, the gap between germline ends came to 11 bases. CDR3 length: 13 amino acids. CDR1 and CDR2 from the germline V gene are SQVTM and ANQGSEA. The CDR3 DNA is TGCAGCGTTGAGCCTAGGGATTCCGGGGAGCTGTTTTTT. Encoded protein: CSVEPRDSGELFF.

The CDR3 protein is CASSRPGQNTGELFF. The DNA for the CDR3 is TGTGCCAGCTCACGACCGGGCCAGAACACCGGGGAGCTGTTTTTT. The gene calls are TRBV18 and TRBJ2-2, with unresolved D. Germline V gene sequence: CDR1 KGHSH, CDR2 LQKENI. The CDR3 consists of 15 residues. V was trimmed by 4 bases and J by 1 base, leaving 10 bases between them.

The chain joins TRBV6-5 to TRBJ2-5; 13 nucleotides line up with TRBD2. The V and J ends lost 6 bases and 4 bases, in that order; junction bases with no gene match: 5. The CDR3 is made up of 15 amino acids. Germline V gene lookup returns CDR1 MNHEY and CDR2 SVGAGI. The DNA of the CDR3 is TGTGCCAGCAGCGGACTAGCGGGAGCAAGAGAGACCCAGTACTTC. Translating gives CASSGLAGARETQYF.

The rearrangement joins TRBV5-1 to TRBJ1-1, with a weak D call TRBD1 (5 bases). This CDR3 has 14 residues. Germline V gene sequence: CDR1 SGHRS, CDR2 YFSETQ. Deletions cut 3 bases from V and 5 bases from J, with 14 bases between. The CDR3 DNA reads TGCGCCAGCAGCTGGGAGGGGACGATTACTGAAGCTTTCTTT. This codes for CASSWEGTITEAFF.

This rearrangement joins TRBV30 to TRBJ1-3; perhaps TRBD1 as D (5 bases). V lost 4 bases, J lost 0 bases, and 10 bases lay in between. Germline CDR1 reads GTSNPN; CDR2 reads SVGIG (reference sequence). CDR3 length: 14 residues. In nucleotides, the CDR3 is TGTGCCTGGAAAAGGGGAAGCTCTGGAAACACCATATATTTT. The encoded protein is CAWKRGSSGNTIYF.

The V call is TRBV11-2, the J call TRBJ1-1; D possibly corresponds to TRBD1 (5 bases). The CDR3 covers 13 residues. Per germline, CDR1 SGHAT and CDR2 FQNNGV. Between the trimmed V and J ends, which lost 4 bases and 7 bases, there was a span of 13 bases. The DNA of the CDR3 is TGTGCCAGCAGCTCACGTACAGGAAATGAAGCTTTCTTT. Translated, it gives CASSSRTGNEAFF.

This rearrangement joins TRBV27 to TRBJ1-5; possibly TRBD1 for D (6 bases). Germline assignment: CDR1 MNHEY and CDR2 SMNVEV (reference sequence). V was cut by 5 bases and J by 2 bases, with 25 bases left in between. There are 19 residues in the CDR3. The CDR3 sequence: CASSPGGTRLLNGNQPQHF. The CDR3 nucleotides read TGTGCCAGCAGTCCTGGCGGGACAAGGCTTCTTAATGGCAATCAGCCCCAGCATTTT.

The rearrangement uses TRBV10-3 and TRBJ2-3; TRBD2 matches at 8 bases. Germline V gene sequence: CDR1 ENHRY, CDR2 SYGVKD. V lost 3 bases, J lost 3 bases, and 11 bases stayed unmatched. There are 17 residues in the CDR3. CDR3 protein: CAISDLAGSGTTDTQYF. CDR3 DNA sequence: TGTGCCATCAGTGACCTTGCGGGTAGCGGGACGACAGATACGCAGTATTTT.

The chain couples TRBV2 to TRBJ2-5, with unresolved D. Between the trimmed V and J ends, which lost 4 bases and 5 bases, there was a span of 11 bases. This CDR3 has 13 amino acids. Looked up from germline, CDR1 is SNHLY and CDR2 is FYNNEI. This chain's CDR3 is CASSVYMKETQYF. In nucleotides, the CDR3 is TGTGCCAGCAGTGTATATATGAAGGAGACCCAGTACTTC.

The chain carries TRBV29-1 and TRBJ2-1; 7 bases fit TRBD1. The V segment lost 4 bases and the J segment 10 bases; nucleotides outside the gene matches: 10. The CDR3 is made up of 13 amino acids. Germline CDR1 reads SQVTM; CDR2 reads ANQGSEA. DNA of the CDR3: TGCAGCGTTGGAGAACAGGGGTCGGACGAGCAGTTCTTC. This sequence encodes CSVGEQGSDEQFF.

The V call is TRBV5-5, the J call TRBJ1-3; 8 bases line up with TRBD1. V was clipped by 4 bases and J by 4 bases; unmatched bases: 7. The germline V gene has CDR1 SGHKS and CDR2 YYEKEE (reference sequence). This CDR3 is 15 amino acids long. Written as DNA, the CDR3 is TGTGCCAGCAGCAAACAGGGGGGCCTCGGAAACACCATATATTTT. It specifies CASSKQGGLGNTIYF.

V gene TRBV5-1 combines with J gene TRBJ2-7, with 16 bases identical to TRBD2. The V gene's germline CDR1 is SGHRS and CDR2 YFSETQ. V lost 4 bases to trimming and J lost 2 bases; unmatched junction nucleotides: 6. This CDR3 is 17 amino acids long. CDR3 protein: CASSPGTSGRVPYEQYF. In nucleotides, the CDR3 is TGCGCCAGCAGCCCAGGGACTAGCGGGAGGGTTCCCTACGAGCAGTACTTC.

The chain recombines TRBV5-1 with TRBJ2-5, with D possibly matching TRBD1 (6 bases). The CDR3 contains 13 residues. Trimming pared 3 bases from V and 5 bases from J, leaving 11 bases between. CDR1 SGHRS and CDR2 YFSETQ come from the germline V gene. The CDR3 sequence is CASSSTGRETQYF. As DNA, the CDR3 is TGCGCCAGCAGCTCAACAGGGCGGGAGACCCAGTACTTC.

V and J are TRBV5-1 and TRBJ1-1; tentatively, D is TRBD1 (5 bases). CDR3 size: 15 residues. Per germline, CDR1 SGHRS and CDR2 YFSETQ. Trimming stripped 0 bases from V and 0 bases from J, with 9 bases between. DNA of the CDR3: TGCGCCAGCAGCTTGGTTCCGGGGGTGAACACTGAAGCTTTCTTT. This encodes CASSLVPGVNTEAFF.

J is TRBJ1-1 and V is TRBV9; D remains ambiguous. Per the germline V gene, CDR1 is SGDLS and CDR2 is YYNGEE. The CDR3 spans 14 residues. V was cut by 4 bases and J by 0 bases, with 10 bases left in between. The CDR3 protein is CASSRTRVNTEAFF. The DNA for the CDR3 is TGTGCCAGCAGCAGGACTCGAGTGAACACTGAAGCTTTCTTT.

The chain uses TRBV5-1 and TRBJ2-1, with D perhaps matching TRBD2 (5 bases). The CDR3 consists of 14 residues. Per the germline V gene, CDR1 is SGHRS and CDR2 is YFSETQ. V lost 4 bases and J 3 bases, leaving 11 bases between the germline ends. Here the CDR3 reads CASSPISGYNEQFF. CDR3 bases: TGCGCCAGCAGCCCAATAAGCGGCTACAATGAGCAGTTCTTC.